These 6 T cell receptor beta chains came from one sample sequenced in a study of blood T cell repertoires in COVID-19. TCRdb's copy holds only in-frame clones and misses some; the assay was immunoSEQ multiplex PCR. In the table there are some 160,000 clones, roughly nine tenths of which are singletons. The sample was peripheral blood. These receptors originate from a man between 60 and 70 years old with acute or convalescent COVID-19.

V and J are TRBV5-1 and TRBJ1-2, with unresolved D. From germline, CDR1 is SGHRS and CDR2 YFSETQ. Between the trimmed V and J ends, which lost 3 bases and 3 bases, there was a span of 6 bases. The CDR3 consists of 12 residues. This CDR3 reads CASSSTDYGYTF. The CDR3 DNA is TGCGCCAGCAGCTCCACGGACTATGGCTACACCTTC.

The count of this clone is one. The chain recombines TRBV19 with TRBJ1-1; D may be TRBD1 (6 bases). Trimming took off 5 bases at V and 6 bases at J, with 13 bases between the two ends. Germline V lookup: CDR1 LNHDA, CDR2 SQIVND (reference sequence). The CDR3 is made up of 13 amino acids. The CDR3 here is CASSPNRQAEAFF. The CDR3 coding sequence is TGTGCCAGTAGTCCTAACCGACAGGCTGAAGCTTTCTTT.

V and J are TRBV5-5 and TRBJ2-7; D unclear. Germline V CDR1 and CDR2: SGHKS, YYEKEE (reference sequence). The CDR3 loop spans 12 amino acids. V was shortened by 0 bases and J by 4 bases, with 5 bases between the two germline ends. The CDR3 reads CASSLAQYEQYF. The CDR3 nucleotides are TGTGCCAGCAGCTTGGCCCAGTACGAGCAGTACTTC.

This chain uses TRBV15 with TRBJ2-2; 9 bases agree with TRBD2. Trimming took 3 bases from V and 7 from J; bases not matched to a gene: 9. The CDR3 contains 16 residues. From germline, CDR1 is LNHNV and CDR2 YYDKDF (reference sequence). CDR3 sequence reads: CATSRGGTSLGGELFF. Here the CDR3 DNA reads TGTGCCACCAGCAGGGGCGGGACTAGCTTGGGCGGGGAGCTGTTTTTT.

This chain links TRBV11-2 with TRBJ1-6, with 7 bases fitting TRBD1. The V segment lost 6 bases and the J segment 1 base; nucleotides outside the gene matches: 3. The germline V gene encodes CDR1 SGHAT and CDR2 FQNNGV. The CDR3 extends over 15 amino acids. The DNA for the CDR3 is TGTGCCAGCAGTTTGGGACAGTCCTATAATTCACCCCTCCACTTT. Its protein product is CASSLGQSYNSPLHF. Combining the CDR3 with reference TRBV11-2 and TRBJ1-6 gives the whole variable domain EAGVAQSPRYKIIEKRQSVAFWCNPISGHATLYWYQQILGQGPKLLIQFQNNGVVDDSQLPKDRFSAERLKGVDSTLKIQPAKLEDSAVYLCASSLGQSYNSPLHFGNGTRLTVT.

V gene TRBV5-1 combines with J gene TRBJ2-1, with no clear D. Germline V lookup: CDR1 SGHRS, CDR2 YFSETQ. The V end was cut by 2 bases, the J end by 8 bases, with 5 bases between. The CDR3 runs 11 residues. The CDR3 loop is CASSFTDEQFF. CDR3 sequence (DNA): TGCGCCAGCAGCTTCACGGATGAGCAGTTCTTC. Supplemented by reference TRBV5-1 and TRBJ2-1, the full variable domain reads KAGVTQTPRYLIKTRGQQVTLSCSPISGHRSVSWYQQTPGQGLQFLFEYFSETQRNKGNFPGRFSGRQFSNSRSEMNVSTLELGDSALYLCASSFTDEQFFGPGTRLTVL.